This T cell receptor beta chain comes out of a study of Ad26.COV2.S vaccination and SARS-CoV-2 variants. Study background: The Ad26.COV2.S arm of the COV1001 trial was where the donor was placed.

The treatment here: around 19 received Ad26.COV2.S at low or high dose, single or two shots; a few received placebo; per-sample allocation not given. Each sample was drawn 63 days after the first injection (of vaccine or placebo). The administered vaccine (an Ad26 vector) expressed Wuhan-strain SARS-CoV-2 spike. This table comes from immunoSEQ multiplex PCR, and its TCRdb copy is limited to in-frame clones, with some not included. The table shows 250,000 or so clones, with around 85% occurring only once. V was clipped by 3 bases and J by 3 bases, with 14 bases between them. This CDR3 contains 16 residues. From germline, CDR1 is SGHTA and CDR2 FQGNSA.

V usage is TRBV7-2 and J usage is TRBJ2-2; D is perhaps TRBD2 (5 bases). The receptor's source is a person between 18 and 59 years old who received the Ad26.COV2.S COVID-19 vaccine or a placebo. The sample in question was peripheral blood, obtained in a trial of Ad26.COV2.S vaccine versus placebo. The CDR3 DNA reads as TGTGCCAGCAGCTTTACTAGTCAAGCGGACACCGGGGAGCTGTTTTTT. It is translated as CASSFTSQADTGELFF.